This TCR beta chain was sequenced for a study of Graves' ophthalmopathy and Graves' hyperthyroidism. Amplification of TCR beta CDR3 regions used RNA transcripts. Second-round multiplex PCR came after a first-round RT-PCR that employed HTBI primers. TCRdb independently ran MiXCR on the multiplex PCR reads; one entry per CDR3 protein. The sample gives around 400,000 distinct CDR3 sequences, roughly 21% of which show up once; roughly 3% is in the top ten. Unmatched junction bases numbered 5, after V lost 3 bases and J lost 3 bases. CDR1 and CDR2 from the germline V gene are GTSNPN and SVGIG (reference sequence). This CDR3 is built from 13 residues.

The sequencing input was peripheral blood. This TCR was sampled from a woman younger than 35 with stable Graves' hyperthyroidism. The chain carries TRBV30 and TRBJ2-7; 7 bases agree with TRBD1. The CDR3 DNA follows: TGTGCCTGGAGGTCGGGACAGTACTACGAGCAGTACTTC. Translating gives CAWRSGQYYEQYF.